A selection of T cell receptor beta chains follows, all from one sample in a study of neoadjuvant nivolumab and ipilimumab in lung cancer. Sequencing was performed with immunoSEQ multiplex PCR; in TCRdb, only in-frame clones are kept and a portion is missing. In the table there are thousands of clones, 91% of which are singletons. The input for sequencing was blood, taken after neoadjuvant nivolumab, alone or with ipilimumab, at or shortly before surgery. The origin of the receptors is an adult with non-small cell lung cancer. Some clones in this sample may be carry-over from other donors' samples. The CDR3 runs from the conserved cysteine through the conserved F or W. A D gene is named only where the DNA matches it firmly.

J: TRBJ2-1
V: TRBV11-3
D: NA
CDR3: CASSRGGNNEQFF

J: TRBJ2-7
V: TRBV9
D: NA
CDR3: CASSLEGEQYF

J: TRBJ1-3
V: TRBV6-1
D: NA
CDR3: CASSGPDSFSGNTIYF

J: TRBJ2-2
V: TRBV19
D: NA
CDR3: CASSGERAGELFF

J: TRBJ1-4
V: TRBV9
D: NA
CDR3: CASSPTVATNEKLFF

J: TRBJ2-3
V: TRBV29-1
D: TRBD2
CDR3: CSVERREADTQYF

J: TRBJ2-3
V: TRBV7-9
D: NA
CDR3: CASSPGLSTDTQYF

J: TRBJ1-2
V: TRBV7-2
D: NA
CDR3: CASSLADRSNYGYTF

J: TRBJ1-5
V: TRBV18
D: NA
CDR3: CASSPGVVQPQHF

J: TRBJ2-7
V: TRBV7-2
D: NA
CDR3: CASSQLGAGEQYF

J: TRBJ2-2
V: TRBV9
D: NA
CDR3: CASSVVLQGGTGELFF

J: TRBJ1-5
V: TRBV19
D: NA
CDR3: CASSIGTPQPQHF

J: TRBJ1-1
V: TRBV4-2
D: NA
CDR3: CASSQTTVNTEAFF

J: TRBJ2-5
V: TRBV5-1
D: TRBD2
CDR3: CASSFTGLAGKETQYF

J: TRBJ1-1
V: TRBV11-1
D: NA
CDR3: CASSLPRGASEAFF

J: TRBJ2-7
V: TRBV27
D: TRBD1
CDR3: CASSFQGQGLSYEQYF

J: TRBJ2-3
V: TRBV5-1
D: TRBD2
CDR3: CASSALAGGTDTQYF

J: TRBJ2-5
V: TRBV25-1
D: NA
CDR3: CASSDLDPDRGTQYF

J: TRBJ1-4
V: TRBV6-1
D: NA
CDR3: CASSGGAYEKLFF

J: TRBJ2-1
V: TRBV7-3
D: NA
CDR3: CASSSVAASYNEQFF

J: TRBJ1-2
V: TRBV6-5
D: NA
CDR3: CASSYDIKVNSYTF

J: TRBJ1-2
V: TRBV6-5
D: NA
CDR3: CASSYDSQGRAGYTF

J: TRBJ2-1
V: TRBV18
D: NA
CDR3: CASSPDEGNEQFF

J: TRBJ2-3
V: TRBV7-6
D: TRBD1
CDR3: CASSKGQGIADTQYF

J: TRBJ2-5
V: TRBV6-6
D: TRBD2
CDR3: CASSSPSGRAGETQYF

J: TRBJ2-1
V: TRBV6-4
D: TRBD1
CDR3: CASSGGTGGNEQFF

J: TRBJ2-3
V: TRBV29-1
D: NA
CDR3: CSAEMNTQYF

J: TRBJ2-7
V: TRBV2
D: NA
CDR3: CASFDLAGTTYEQYF